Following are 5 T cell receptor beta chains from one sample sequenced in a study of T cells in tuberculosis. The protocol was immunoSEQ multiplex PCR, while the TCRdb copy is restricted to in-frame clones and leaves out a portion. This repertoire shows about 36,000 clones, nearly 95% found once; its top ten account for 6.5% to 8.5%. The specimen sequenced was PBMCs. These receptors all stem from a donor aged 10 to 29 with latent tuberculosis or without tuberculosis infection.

CDR3 nucleotides: TGTGCCAGCAGTCGTAGACTAGCGGGCACAGATACGCAGTATTTT. Its protein product is CASSRRLAGTDTQYF. V gene TRBV2 combines with J gene TRBJ2-3; 9 bases are shared with TRBD2. The V gene's germline CDR1 is SNHLY and CDR2 FYNNEI. Losses at the gene ends were 5 bases for V and 1 base for J; bases not matched to a gene: 4. This CDR3 comprises 15 residues.

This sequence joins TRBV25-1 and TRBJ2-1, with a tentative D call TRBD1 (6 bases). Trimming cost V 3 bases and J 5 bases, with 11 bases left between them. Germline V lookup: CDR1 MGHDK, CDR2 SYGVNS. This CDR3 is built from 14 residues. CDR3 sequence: CASSDTQGDNEQFF. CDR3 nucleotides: TGTGCCAGCAGTGATACACAGGGCGACAATGAGCAGTTCTTC.

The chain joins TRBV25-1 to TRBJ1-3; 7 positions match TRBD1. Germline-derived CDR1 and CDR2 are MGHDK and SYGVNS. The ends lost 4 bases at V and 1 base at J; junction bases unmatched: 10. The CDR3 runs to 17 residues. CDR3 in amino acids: CASSGQTGRGSGNTIYF. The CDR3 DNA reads TGTGCCAGCAGTGGTCAGACAGGGAGAGGGTCTGGAAACACCATATATTTT.

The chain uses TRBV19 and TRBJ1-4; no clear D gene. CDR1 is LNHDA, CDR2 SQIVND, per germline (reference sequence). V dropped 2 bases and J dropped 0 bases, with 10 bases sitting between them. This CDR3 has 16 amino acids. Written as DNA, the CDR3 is TGTGCCAGTAGTATACTCCCGGGAGCAACTAATGAAAAACTGTTTTTT. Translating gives CASSILPGATNEKLFF.

In DNA, the CDR3 is TGTGCCAGCAGCGCAGGGGGCTCCTACAATGAGCAGTTCTTC. This sequence encodes CASSAGGSYNEQFF. This chain uses TRBV6-4 with TRBJ2-1; TRBD1 aligns across 7 bases. CDR1 and CDR2 from the germline V gene are MRHNA and SNTAGT. The ends lost 6 bases at V and 0 bases at J; junction bases unmatched: 2. The CDR3 has 14 residues.